This T cell receptor beta chain was found in a study of control samples from healthy donors and cancer patients. Produced via immunoSEQ multiplex PCR; TCRdb's table is partial and in-frame only. Among 180,000 or so clones, around 93% were seen once, and the ten largest hold 4.1%. The germline gives CDR1 ENHRY, CDR2 SYGVKD. V was clipped by 0 bases and J by 4 bases; unmatched bases: 10. This CDR3 has 17 residues. The V and J genes are TRBV10-3 and TRBJ1-2; 8 nucleotides line up with TRBD1. This sequence originates from a woman aged 55-70 years in good health. The source material was blood. The CDR3 is CAISESVVDREVYGYTF. The CDR3 coding sequence is TGTGCCATCAGTGAGTCTGTCGTGGACAGGGAGGTCTATGGCTACACCTTC.